These 21 T cell receptor beta chains originate from one sample sequenced in a study of T cells expressing NK-cell markers. After re-calling the 5' RACE reads, TCRdb lists one entry per CDR3 protein, DNA absent. The sample's table shows around 260,000 distinct CDR3 sequences. The sequencing sample was made of blood T cells: a sorted CD56 or NKG2C T cell subset, CD4+ or CD8+ T cells, or bulk PBMC T cells (not recorded which). These receptors all stem from a woman between 18 and 69 years old in good health.

The chain is built from TRBV2 and TRBJ2-2; the TCRdb call, TRBD1, lacks DNA for checking. Germline values: CDR1 SNHLY, CDR2 FYNNEI. CDR3 length: 13 amino acids. The CDR3 sequence: CASRPGSVGELFF.

This chain uses TRBV29-1 with TRBJ2-7; lacking DNA, the TRBD2 call made by TCRdb goes unchecked. There are 15 residues in the CDR3. Germline CDR1 reads SQVTM; CDR2 reads ANQGSEA. CDR3 amino acids: CSVVDFGTSPDEQYF.

J is TRBJ2-1 and V is TRBV5-4; checking the TCRdb D call of TRBD1 is not possible without DNA. CDR1 and CDR2 (germline): SGHNT, YYREEE (reference sequence). This CDR3 spans 17 amino acids. CDR3 amino acids: CASSTGGRVAIYNEQFF.

CDR3 sequence reads: CAGKAENQPQHF. This chain connects TRBV12-3 or TRBV12-4 to TRBJ1-5. This CDR3 contains 12 residues.

This chain links TRBV18 with TRBJ1-3; TCRdb names TRBD1, which stays unverified in the absence of DNA. CDR3 length equals 16 residues. The germline gives CDR1 KGHSH, CDR2 LQKENI. CDR3: CASSQGQLSAGNTIYF. Supplemented by reference TRBV18 and TRBJ1-3, the full variable domain reads NAGVMQNPRHLVRRRGQEARLRCSPMKGHSHVYWYRQLPEEGLKFMVYLQKENIIDESGMPKERFSAEFPKEGPSILRIQQVVRGDSAAYFCASSQGQLSAGNTIYFGEGSWLTVV.

The chain links TRBV18 to TRBJ2-1. The CDR3 sequence is 13 residues long. The germline CDR1 and CDR2 sequences are KGHSH and LQKENI. The CDR3 protein is CASSPASGREQFF.

V is TRBV7-9 and J is TRBJ2-5; TCRdb's D call of TRBD1 is untestable without DNA. The CDR3 contains 13 residues. Germline CDR1 reads SEHNR; CDR2 reads FQNEAQ (reference sequence). The CDR3 sequence is CAKDSSDQETQYF.

V gene TRBV20-1 combines with J gene TRBJ1-2; TCRdb's D gene call, TRBD1, goes unchecked for lack of DNA. CDR3 size: 14 residues. The germline CDR1 and CDR2 sequences are DFQATT and SNEGSKA (reference sequence). The CDR3 protein is CSARDSGGPYGYTF.

The V and J genes are TRBV18 and TRBJ1-5. Germline values: CDR1 KGHSH, CDR2 LQKENI. The CDR3 loop spans 13 amino acids. The CDR3 loop is CASYTGSGQPQHF.

The chain is built from TRBV18 and TRBJ1-2; TCRdb picks TRBD1, but there is no DNA to check that call. The CDR3 is 14 residues long. Germline CDR1 reads KGHSH; CDR2 reads LQKENI. The chain's CDR3 is CASSADRTNYGYTF.

The rearrangement uses TRBV5-1 and TRBJ1-2. The CDR3 is made up of 12 amino acids. Germline V gene lookup returns CDR1 SGHRS and CDR2 YFSETQ. This CDR3 reads CASRGQNYGYTF.

This sequence joins TRBV28 and TRBJ2-2; TCRdb lists TRBD2, though no DNA is available to test this call. From germline, CDR1 is MDHEN and CDR2 SYDVKM. This CDR3 contains 15 residues. CDR3: CASTGGGRSDGELFF.

The genes are TRBV3-1 and TRBJ1-5; TCRdb's D call of TRBD1 is untestable without DNA. The V gene's germline CDR1 is LGHDT and CDR2 YNNKEL (reference sequence). The CDR3 length is 12 residues. The CDR3 sequence: CASSQAGTGQHF.

The rearrangement uses TRBV7-2 and TRBJ2-2; TCRdb's assignment of TRBD1 cannot be checked, as there is no DNA. The CDR3 length is 15 residues. Germline V CDR1 and CDR2: SGHTA, FQGNSA. The chain's CDR3 is CASSLAGGQTGELFF. Looking up the rest from reference TRBV7-2 and TRBJ2-2 gives the full variable domain: GAGVSQSPSNKVTEKGKDVELRCDPISGHTALYWYRQSLGQGLEFLIYFQGNSAPDKSGLPSDRFSAERTGGSVSTLTIQRTQQEDSAVYLCASSLAGGQTGELFFGEGSRLTVL.

The chain links TRBV3-1 to TRBJ2-7; TCRdb outputs TRBD1, but without DNA this stays unchecked. CDR1 is LGHDT and CDR2 is YNNKEL in the germline V gene (reference sequence). The CDR3 is 13 amino acids. The CDR3 region is CASSQRGSYEQYF.

This sequence joins TRBV4-2 and TRBJ2-1; TCRdb reports TRBD1, a call that lacks DNA to check it against. Germline assignment: CDR1 LGHNA and CDR2 YNFKEQ. CDR3 length: 15 residues. The CDR3 sequence: CASSQEGGKSNEQFF.

The rearrangement links TRBV6-5 to TRBJ2-7; TCRdb picks TRBD1, but there is no DNA to check that call. This CDR3 comprises 15 residues. Germline CDR1 is MNHEY and CDR2 is SVGAGI. This CDR3 is CASSYRTGGNYEQYF.

The rearrangement uses TRBV18 and TRBJ2-2; TCRdb indicates TRBD2, and absent DNA this call remains unverified. Germline assignment: CDR1 KGHSH and CDR2 LQKENI. The CDR3 runs 16 residues. The CDR3 protein is CASSPTPSSNTGELFF.

This chain joins TRBV20-1 and TRBJ2-3; TCRdb selects TRBD1, and the lack of DNA leaves this call unchecked. The length of the CDR3 is 13 residues. CDR1 DFQATT and CDR2 SNEGSKA come from the germline V gene (reference sequence). CDR3 protein: CSARVRGPDTQYF.

This chain links TRBV5-4 with TRBJ2-5; TCRdb picks TRBD1, but there is no DNA to check that call. Germline V gene lookup returns CDR1 SGHNT and CDR2 YYREEE (reference sequence). This CDR3 is 15 amino acids long. This chain's CDR3 is CASSFGAGVGETQYF.

The chain couples TRBV7-2 to TRBJ2-3; TCRdb selects TRBD2, and the lack of DNA leaves this call unchecked. The CDR3 length is 19 residues. CDR1 and CDR2 (germline): SGHTA, FQGNSA. The CDR3: CASSLAPGTSGGAGDTQYF.